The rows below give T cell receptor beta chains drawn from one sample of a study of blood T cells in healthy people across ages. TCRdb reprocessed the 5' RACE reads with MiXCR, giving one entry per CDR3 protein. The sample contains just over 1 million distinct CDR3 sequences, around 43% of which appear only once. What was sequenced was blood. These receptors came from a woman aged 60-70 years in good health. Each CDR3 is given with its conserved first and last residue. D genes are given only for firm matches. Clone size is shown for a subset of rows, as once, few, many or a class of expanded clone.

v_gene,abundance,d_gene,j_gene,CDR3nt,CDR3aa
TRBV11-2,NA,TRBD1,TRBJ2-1,TGTGCCGGCAGCTTAGTCCGACAGGGGAAGAAGGTCAATGAGCAGTTCTTC,CAGSLVRQGKKVNEQFF
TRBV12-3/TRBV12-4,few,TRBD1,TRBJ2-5,TGTGCCAGCAGTCCCAGGGACAGGCCGCAAGAGACCCAGTACTTC,CASSPRDRPQETQYF
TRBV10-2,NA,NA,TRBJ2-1,TGCGCCAGCAGTGCGGGTAATCCAAACAATGAGCAGTTCTTC,CASSAGNPNNEQFF
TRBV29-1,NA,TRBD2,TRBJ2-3,TGCAGCGTCCAAGCGGGAGGTGCAGATACGCAGTATTTT,CSVQAGGADTQYF
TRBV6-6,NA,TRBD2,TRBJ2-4,TGTGCCAGCAGTTACCACGCGGGAGGAACCTACGAGCGGTACTTC,CASSYHAGGTYERYF
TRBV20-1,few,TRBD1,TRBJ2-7,TGCAGTGCTAGTGGACAGGGAGGCTACGAGCAGTACTTC,CSASGQGGYEQYF
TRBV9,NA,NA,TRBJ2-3,TGTGCCAGCAGCGCCCTCACAGATACGCAGTATTTT,CASSALTDTQYF
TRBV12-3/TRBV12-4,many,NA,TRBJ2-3,TGTGCCAGCAGCCGGATTCCTACGGGGTCATACACAGATACGCAGTATTTT,CASSRIPTGSYTDTQYF
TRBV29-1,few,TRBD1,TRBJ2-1,TGCAGCGGGACGACAGGGGCGAGACATGAGCAGTTCTTC,CSGTTGARHEQFF
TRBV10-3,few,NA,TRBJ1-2,TGTGCCATCAGTGAGGAACAGGGTTCAATTTATGGCTACACCTTC,CAISEEQGSIYGYTF
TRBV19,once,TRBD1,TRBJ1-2,TGTGCCACTAAGGGACAGGGGGACCTTCGCTATGGCTACACCTTC,CATKGQGDLRYGYTF
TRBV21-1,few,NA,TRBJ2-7,TGTGCCAGCAGCACCGGGACTAGCGGGGGGCGGTACTTC,CASSTGTSGGRYF
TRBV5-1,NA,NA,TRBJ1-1,TGCGCCACCAAACAGGCCTTGAACACTGAAGCTTTCTTT,CATKQALNTEAFF
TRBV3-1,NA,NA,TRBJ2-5,TGTGCCAGCAGCCCCCAGGGGGGCTGGGAGACCCAGTACTTC,CASSPQGGWETQYF
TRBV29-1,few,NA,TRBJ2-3,TGCAGCGTAACCTGGCGGGACACGGGAGGCACAGATACGCAGTATTTT,CSVTWRDTGGTDTQYF
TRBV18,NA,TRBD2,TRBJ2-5,TGTGCCAGCTCAGAGCGGGGTACCCAGTACTTC,CASSERGTQYF
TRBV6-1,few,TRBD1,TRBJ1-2,TGTGCCAGCAGTGAAGGGGACAGGGACTATGGCTACACCTTC,CASSEGDRDYGYTF
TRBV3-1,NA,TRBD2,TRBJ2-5,TGTGCCAGCAGCCAAGATCGGGCGGGAGTTTCGGTTGAGACCCAGTACTTC,CASSQDRAGVSVETQYF
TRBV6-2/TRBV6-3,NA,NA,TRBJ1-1,TGTGCCAGCAGTCCGCTGGTTGTGGAGAACACTGAAGCTTTCTTT,CASSPLVVENTEAFF
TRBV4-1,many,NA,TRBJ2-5,TGCGCCAGCAGCCAGCCAGGAGAGACCCAGTACTTC,CASSQPGETQYF